This T cell receptor beta chain appears in the sequencing data of a study of CD8+ T cells in alopecia areata. As for the study in general: In an open-label trial, patients got 5 to 10 mg tofacitinib twice daily. Tofacitinib ran for 6 to 18 months before 6 months off drug.

This CDR3 spans 16 amino acids. The J segment lost 4 bases and the V segment lost 6 bases, leaving 14 bases of the junction unmatched. CDR1 and CDR2 from the germline V gene are SQVTM and ANQGSEA. Extraction and reverse transcription of RNA yielded cDNA as the sequencing template. The protocol was immunoSEQ multiplex PCR, while the TCRdb copy is restricted to in-frame clones and leaves out a portion. Here the sample spans about 130,000 clones, about 46% being singletons. The sequence came from a human donor with alopecia areata. Sequenced material: CD8+ T cells sorted from blood, taken at week 0. The chain recombines TRBV29-1 with TRBJ1-3; 8 bases are a match to TRBD1. The CDR3 here is CSVLPLDREYGNTIYF. The CDR3 nucleotides read TGCAGCGTCCTTCCCCTGGACAGGGAATACGGAAACACCATATATTTT.